This TCR beta chain was recovered during a study of T cells in Graves' hyperthyroidism and ophthalmopathy. This clonotype was recorded at least ten times. There were TCR beta CDR3 regions amplified from RNA transcripts. The TCR CDR3 first-round RT-PCR relied on the HTBI primer set. In TCRdb, the multiplex PCR reads were re-called with MiXCR into one record per CDR3 protein. The sample includes about 210,000 distinct CDR3 sequences, 17% of them seen just once. V dropped 5 bases and J dropped 4 bases, with 9 bases sitting between them. The CDR3 is 13 amino acids. Germline loops: CDR1 SGHVS, CDR2 FNYEAQ. Sequencing used blood. The sequence was obtained from a man aged 50 to 60 with Graves' hyperthyroidism. This chain joins TRBV7-6 and TRBJ2-1, with TRBD1 as a possible D gene (5 bases). The CDR3 nucleotides read TGTGCCAGCAGCCTGGACAATTACAATGAGCAGTTCTTC. Protein: CASSLDNYNEQFF.